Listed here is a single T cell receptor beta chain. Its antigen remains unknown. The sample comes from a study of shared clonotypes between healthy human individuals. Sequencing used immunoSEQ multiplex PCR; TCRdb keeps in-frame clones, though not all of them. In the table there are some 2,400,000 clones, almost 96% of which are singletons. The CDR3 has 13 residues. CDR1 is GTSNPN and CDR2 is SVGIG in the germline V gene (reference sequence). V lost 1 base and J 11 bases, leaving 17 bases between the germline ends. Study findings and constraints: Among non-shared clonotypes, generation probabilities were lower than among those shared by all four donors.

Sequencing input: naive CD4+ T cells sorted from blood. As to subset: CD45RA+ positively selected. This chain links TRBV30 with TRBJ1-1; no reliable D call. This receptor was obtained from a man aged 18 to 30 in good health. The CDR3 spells CAWSGQPYRNAFF. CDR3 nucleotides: TGTGCCTGGAGTGGGCAGCCCTATCGTAATGCTTTCTTT.